This entry describes one T cell receptor (beta chain). The data were produced by immunoSEQ multiplex PCR, yet TCRdb's version contains in-frame clones alone and is incomplete. The repertoire holds 87,000 or so clones, with less than 95% as singletons. The CDR3 runs to 13 residues. V shed 4 bases and J shed 3 bases, with 10 bases lying between them. The germline V gene has CDR1 SGHRS and CDR2 YFSETQ. This entry belongs to a study of blood T cell repertoires in COVID-19. The chain uses TRBV5-1 and TRBJ1-2; D call uncertain. Material for sequencing was peripheral blood. The origin of this receptor is a young man with COVID-19, enrolled during active disease. CDR3 sequence (DNA): TGCGCCAGCAGCCCGACGGGTGACTATGGCTACACCTTC. Translated, it gives CASSPTGDYGYTF. The variable domain in full, completed from reference TRBV5-1 and TRBJ1-2, reads KAGVTQTPRYLIKTRGQQVTLSCSPISGHRSVSWYQQTPGQGLQFLFEYFSETQRNKGNFPGRFSGRQFSNSRSEMNVSTLELGDSALYLCASSPTGDYGYTFGSGTRLTVV.